This T cell receptor (beta chain) derives from a study of control samples from healthy donors and cancer patients. TCRdb's copy holds only in-frame clones and misses some; the assay was immunoSEQ multiplex PCR. Of some 130,000 clones listed, 80% to 95% are singletons. The receptor comes from a woman aged 45-60 years in good health. Sequencing was done on a sample of blood.

CDR3 amino acids: CASSLTGLSYEQYF. CDR3 nucleotides: TGCGCCAGCAGCTTGACAGGGCTTTCCTACGAGCAGTACTTC. V usage is TRBV5-1 and J usage is TRBJ2-7; D perhaps matches TRBD1 (6 bases). CDR3 length equals 14 residues. Trimming removed 1 base from V and 1 base from J, with 9 bases in between. In germline, CDR1 is SGHRS, CDR2 YFSETQ.